Shown below are 23 T cell receptor beta chains from a single sample sequenced in a study of blood T cell repertoires in COVID-19. Produced via immunoSEQ multiplex PCR; TCRdb's table is partial and in-frame only. The sample contains 150,000 to 200,000 clones, 80% to 90% of which appear only once. What was sequenced was peripheral blood. Receptors were obtained from a man in his forties or fifties with active or convalescent COVID-19.

This chain uses TRBV6-5 with TRBJ1-1; D remains unclear. Trimming took 7 bases from V and 8 from J, leaving 17 bases between them. The germline V gene has CDR1 MNHEY and CDR2 SVGAGI. The CDR3 sequence is 13 residues long. CDR3 amino acids: CASTNFVTKEAFF. For the CDR3, the DNA is TGTGCCAGCACCAACTTCGTGACAAAAGAAGCTTTCTTT.

The V and J genes are TRBV30 and TRBJ2-1; 9 nucleotides agree with TRBD2. CDR1 is GTSNPN and CDR2 is SVGIG in the germline V gene (reference sequence). CDR3 length equals 15 residues. V lost 0 bases to trimming and J lost 8 bases; unmatched junction nucleotides: 8. CDR3 nucleotides: TGTGCCTGGAGTGTACTAAGCGGGGGGACGGATGAGCAGTTCTTC. This translates into CAWSVLSGGTDEQFF.

V and J are TRBV6-5 and TRBJ1-3; unclear D gene. The CDR3 extends over 14 amino acids. Germline V lookup: CDR1 MNHEY, CDR2 SVGAGI. V was pared by 7 bases and J by 0 bases, with 10 bases between. The CDR3: CASNTSPSGNTIYF. The CDR3 DNA sequence: TGTGCCAGCAACACATCGCCCTCTGGAAACACCATATATTTT.

This chain links TRBV6-2 or TRBV6-3 with TRBJ1-1; D remains ambiguous. Germline V CDR1 and CDR2: MNHEY, SVGEGT. CDR3 length equals 13 residues. V was clipped by 4 bases and J by 3 bases, with 9 bases between them. This CDR3 is CASSFVTYTEAFF. In DNA, the CDR3 is TGTGCCAGCAGTTTTGTGACTTACACTGAAGCTTTCTTT.

This chain links TRBV3-1 (or the pseudogene TRBV3-2) with TRBJ1-5; maybe TRBD1 (5 bases). Germline lookup yields CDR1 LGHDT and CDR2 YNNKEL (reference sequence). Trimming removed 1 base at V and 7 bases at J, with 20 bases between. The CDR3 sequence is 17 residues long. The CDR3 DNA sequence: TGTGCCAGCAGCCAAGGGATTCAAAGGACAAGTAGCCAGCCCCAGCATTTT. Its protein is CASSQGIQRTSSQPQHF.

The chain joins TRBV2 to TRBJ2-1; D is uncertain. The CDR3 runs 13 residues. In germline, CDR1 is SNHLY, CDR2 FYNNEI. The germline V and J ends were trimmed by 10 bases and 4 bases, with 14 bases remaining between them. The CDR3 region is CATYSEDYNEQFF. In DNA form, the CDR3 reads TGTGCCACCTATTCTGAGGATTACAATGAGCAGTTCTTC.

This chain connects TRBV29-1 to TRBJ1-1; 9 bases line up with TRBD1. Germline V gene lookup returns CDR1 SQVTM and CDR2 ANQGSEA. Trimming cost V 3 bases and J 4 bases; bases outside gene matches: 6. The CDR3 loop spans 14 amino acids. In DNA form, the CDR3 reads TGCAGCGTTGAGGGGGACAGGGCCTCCACTGAAGCTTTCTTT. Its translation is CSVEGDRASTEAFF.

The chain has TRBV21-1 and TRBJ2-7; the table assigns TRBD1, which was not confirmed against the DNA. TRBV21-1 is deemed a pseudogene. This CDR3 spans 15 amino acids. CDR3 region: CASSPKDRGREEQYF. For the CDR3, the DNA is TGTGCCAGCAGCCCGAAGGACAGGGGCCGTGAAGAGCAGTACTTC.

The chain couples TRBV11-2 to TRBJ2-1, with D perhaps matching TRBD1 (6 bases). Trimming stripped 5 bases from V and 6 bases from J, with 11 bases between. Germline V gives CDR1 SGHAT, CDR2 FQNNGV. This CDR3 region has 13 residues. CDR3 amino acids: CASSLPGVNEQFF. The CDR3, as DNA: TGTGCCAGCAGCCTGCCAGGGGTCAATGAGCAGTTCTTC.

The chain joins TRBV5-1 to TRBJ1-4; D remains ambiguous. V lost 1 base and J lost 8, with 15 bases in between. Germline CDR1 SGHRS, CDR2 YFSETQ. This CDR3 has 15 amino acids. The CDR3: CASSLTLGIGEKLFF. CDR3 coding DNA: TGCGCCAGCAGCTTGACCCTCGGTATCGGGGAAAAACTGTTTTTT.

V gene TRBV3-1 (or the pseudogene TRBV3-2) combines with J gene TRBJ1-2, with 7 bases aligning to TRBD1. V trimming: 6 bases; J trimming: 4 bases; junction bases outside the gene matches: 8. The CDR3 length is 14 residues. In germline, CDR1 is LGHDT, CDR2 YNNKEL (reference sequence). This CDR3 reads CASRETGTAYGYTF. CDR3 DNA sequence: TGTGCCAGCAGGGAAACCGGGACAGCCTATGGCTACACCTTC.

V and J are TRBV27 and TRBJ1-3, with D perhaps TRBD1 (5 bases). Trimming stripped 5 bases from V and 4 bases from J, with 18 bases between. The CDR3 consists of 16 residues. Germline CDR1 reads MNHEY; CDR2 reads SMNVEV (reference sequence). Here the CDR3 DNA reads TGTGCCAGCAGTCCAAACCCCCAGGGTCCCGGAAACACCATATATTTT. As protein: CASSPNPQGPGNTIYF.

The gene calls are TRBV6-4 and TRBJ2-1; 8 bases are shared with TRBD2. The CDR3 is made up of 15 amino acids. Germline values: CDR1 MRHNA, CDR2 SNTAGT. J gave up 8 bases and V 1 base, and 7 bases lay outside the gene matches. CDR3 sequence (DNA): TGTGCCAGCAGTGACTTCGAGCGGGAGATGCATGAGCAGTTCTTC. It translates to CASSDFEREMHEQFF.

The chain couples TRBV28 to TRBJ1-6, with 9 bases fitting TRBD1. The CDR3 totals 14 residues. Unmatched junction bases numbered 9, after V lost 7 bases and J lost 11 bases. Germline-derived CDR1 and CDR2 are MDHEN and SYDVKM. The CDR3: CASNPGTGLTPLHF. The CDR3 DNA reads TGTGCCAGCAACCCCGGGACAGGGTTGACACCCCTCCACTTT.

The chain combines TRBV25-1 with TRBJ2-7; tentatively, D is TRBD2 (6 bases). The CDR3 spans 16 residues. V was pared by 4 bases and J by 0 bases, with 16 bases between. Germline CDR1 is MGHDK and CDR2 is SYGVNS. The CDR3 nucleotides read TGTGCCAGCAGTGGTCAGAGTAGCGGAAGCTCCTACGAGCAGTACTTC. It is translated as CASSGQSSGSSYEQYF.

V is TRBV28 and J is TRBJ1-5, with 10 bases identical to TRBD1. CDR1 is MDHEN, CDR2 SYDVKM, per germline. The CDR3 is made up of 15 amino acids. V trimming: 2 bases; J trimming: 3 bases; junction bases outside the gene matches: 1. CDR3 bases: TGTGCCAGCAGTTTAGACAGGGGGCACAATCAGCCCCAGCATTTT. It specifies CASSLDRGHNQPQHF.

This rearrangement joins TRBV4-1 to TRBJ1-2; D not resolved. V was trimmed by 2 bases and J by 7 bases, leaving 5 bases between them. The length of the CDR3 is 11 residues. The germline V gene encodes CDR1 MGHRA and CDR2 YSYEKL. The CDR3 is CASSQSGGYTF. CDR3 DNA sequence: TGCGCCAGCAGCCAAAGCGGTGGCTACACCTTC.

V and J are TRBV4-1 and TRBJ2-2; D might be TRBD1 (6 bases). V dropped 6 bases and J dropped 6 bases, with 17 bases sitting between them. Per the germline V gene, CDR1 is MGHRA and CDR2 is YSYEKL. The CDR3 sequence is 15 residues long. DNA of the CDR3: TGCGCCAGCAGGGAAACCGGGACAAAGTCCGGGGAGCTGTTTTTT. Translation gives CASRETGTKSGELFF.

As regards this clone: Sequence at one end of the junction differs from germline and may be a read error. The chain is built from TRBV6-5 and TRBJ1-1; possible D gene TRBD1, 5 bases. Germline CDR1 is MNHEY and CDR2 is SVGAGI. This CDR3 contains 12 residues. In DNA form, the CDR3 reads TGTGTCAGCAGTACACTCGACAGTGAAGCTTTCTTT. Translated, it gives CVSSTLDSEAFF.

V gene TRBV6-1 combines with J gene TRBJ1-5, with D perhaps TRBD1 (6 bases). The V and J ends lost 4 bases and 0 bases respectively, with 13 bases between them. Germline CDR1 reads MNHNS; CDR2 reads SASEGT. The CDR3 runs to 16 residues. The CDR3 sequence is CASSGTDSNSNQPQHF. The CDR3 coding sequence is TGTGCCAGCAGTGGGACAGATTCGAATAGCAATCAGCCCCAGCATTTT.

This chain connects TRBV19 to TRBJ2-2; possible D gene TRBD2, 5 bases. Germline loops: CDR1 LNHDA, CDR2 SQIVND (reference sequence). The germline V and J ends were trimmed by 7 bases and 6 bases, with 24 bases remaining between them. This CDR3 has 17 amino acids. The CDR3 nucleotides are TGTGCCAGTACCGTGGACTTCCGGGTAGGACTCGCCGGGGAGCTGTTTTTT. Amino acids: CASTVDFRVGLAGELFF. Variable domain in full (rest from reference TRBV19 and TRBJ2-2): DGGITQSPKYLFRKEGQNVTLSCEQNLNHDAMYWYRQDPGQGLRLIYYSQIVNDFQKGDIAEGYSVSREKKESFPLTVTSAQKNPTAFYLCASTVDFRVGLAGELFFGEGSRLTVL.

The rearrangement uses TRBV24-1 and TRBJ2-5, with 7 bases that match TRBD2. The CDR3 sequence is 20 residues long. V lost 4 bases to trimming and J lost 4 bases; unmatched junction nucleotides: 23. The germline gives CDR1 KGHDR, CDR2 SFDVKD. The chain's CDR3 is CATSDPSFGAIGGGVETQYF. CDR3 DNA: TGTGCCACCAGTGACCCTTCGTTCGGGGCGATTGGCGGGGGTGTAGAGACCCAGTACTTC.

The genes are TRBV2 and TRBJ2-1, with 7 positions matching TRBD2. The V and J ends lost 0 bases and 8 bases, in that order; junction bases with no gene match: 7. The germline CDR1 and CDR2 sequences are SNHLY and FYNNEI. The CDR3 runs to 15 residues. The CDR3 coding sequence is TGTGCCAGCAGTGAAGCCCCCAGCGGGGTCTATGAGCAGTTCTTC. Amino acid sequence: CASSEAPSGVYEQFF.